The T cell receptor (beta chain) under discussion was sequenced for a study of OX40 agonist ivuxolimab in advanced cancers. Regarding the research as a whole: The costimulatory receptor OX40 (CD134) was targeted by ivuxolimab, a fully human IgG2 agonistic monoclonal antibody. Intravenous ivuxolimab was administered to patients every 2 weeks at six dose levels: 0.01, 0.1, 0.3, 1.5, 3 and 10 mg/kg. The paper describes the monotherapy dose-escalation part (N ≈ 52 patients) of the phase I trial of ivuxolimab. The purpose of peripheral TCRbeta sequencing was to test whether ivuxolimab changed TCR sequence diversity and led to clonal T-cell expansion. A male proportion of around 80% and a mean age of 60 years, ranging from 23 to 79, were recorded for the dose-escalation cohort. Prior anti-PD-1, anti-PD-L1 or anti-CTLA-4 therapy was permitted, and checkpoint inhibitors had been received by approximately 39% of dose-escalation patients. Of the roughly 53 patients in dose escalation, 19 had hepatocellular carcinoma, some 15 had melanoma, 9 had renal cell carcinoma and 9 had head and neck cancer. Three dose-escalation patients achieved partial responses, one with hepatocellular carcinoma and two with cutaneous melanoma.

Genomic DNA was extracted from sorted cells for sequencing of the TCRbeta CDR3 region. TCRbeta CDR3 regions were sequenced using the immunoSEQ Assay. This is the immuneACCESS table as TCRdb keeps it, with only in-frame sequences that have V and J called. A part of the clones is gone; compared with another copy, unresolved V genes explain less than half, and the rest is unexplained. This sample holds tens of thousands of clones; approximately 90% were observed only once. Of the sample, approximately 2% is held by the ten largest clones. Points the paper makes about the study in general: The antigen specificity of the peripheral T cells that underwent clonal expansion was not determined. Clonal expansion of both CD4+ and CD8+ blood T cells was observed from baseline to week 6 at doses 0.1 to 3.0 mg/kg. After ivuxolimab, CD8+ T cells had more expanded clones than CD4+ T cells on average. In the 0.1-3.0 mg/kg groups, partial responders were among the patients with the lowest normalized peripheral clonal expansion, particularly in CD8+ T cells. Low levels of normalized T-cell clonal expansion were also seen in some patients who did not respond.

Patients with a history of autoimmune disease or receiving systemic immunosuppression were excluded from the trial. Peripheral blood for TCR sequencing was drawn from every dose cohort at baseline, at cycle 4 day 1 and at cycle 7 day 1. The samples were drawn from a first-in-human, open-label, multicenter phase I dose-escalation trial of ivuxolimab. Adults with locally advanced or metastatic melanoma, renal cell, hepatocellular, or head and neck squamous cell carcinoma were enrolled in the trial. Before TCR sequencing, CD4+ and CD8+ T cells were separately sorted from peripheral blood. Note on this clone: Its antigen has not been determined. Per-base quality was not reported, and no clone a single base away is much larger than it.

The CDR3 runs 16 residues from the cysteine to the phenylalanine. Just the 48-base CDR3 DNA is kept, in frame starting at base 1. Sequences KGHSH (CDR1) and LQKENI (CDR2) are obtained from the germline V gene. The V and J ends are trimmed by 3 bases and 4 bases, leaving 16 bases between them. This sample comprised CD4+ or CD8+ T cells sorted from blood, obtained in a trial of the OX40 agonist ivuxolimab. The receptor comes from an adult with an advanced solid tumor such as melanoma, head and neck, liver or kidney cancer. The rearranged chain carries TRBV18 and TRBJ1-5; the D gene remains uncertain. The CDR3 region: CASSPSGSAGNQPQHF. In nucleotide form, the sequence is TGTGCCAGCTCACCGAGCGGTTCCGCCGGGAATCAGCCCCAGCATTTT.